This paragraph reports one T cell receptor (beta chain). Authors' data handling: Reference gene primer amplification yielded estimated nucleated cell counts. Measured with immunoSEQ multiplex PCR; TCRdb has only the in-frame clones, and not every one. The DNA was the basis for D and trimming; V, J and clone size are from that table. This sample has about 210,000 clones, with approximately 81% found just once. The record originates from a study of blood T cell repertoires in COVID-19. Study as a whole: Spain, Italy and the United States supplied samples that represented acute and convalescent COVID-19. T cells, B-cell-depleted T cells, or PBMCs supplied cDNA or gDNA.

The germline V gene encodes CDR1 MNHNS and CDR2 SASEGT. With 1 base removed from V and 8 bases from J, the gap between germline ends came to 29 bases. The CDR3 loop spans 19 amino acids. Sequenced: peripheral blood. V is TRBV6-1 and J is TRBJ1-2, with a possible D match to TRBD1 (6 bases). This clonotype was obtained from a woman older than 75 with acute or convalescent COVID-19. CDR3 bases: TGTGCCAGCAGTGAAGTTTACGATCCTCATTTCACAGGGCATAGCGGCTACACCTTC. As protein: CASSEVYDPHFTGHSGYTF.